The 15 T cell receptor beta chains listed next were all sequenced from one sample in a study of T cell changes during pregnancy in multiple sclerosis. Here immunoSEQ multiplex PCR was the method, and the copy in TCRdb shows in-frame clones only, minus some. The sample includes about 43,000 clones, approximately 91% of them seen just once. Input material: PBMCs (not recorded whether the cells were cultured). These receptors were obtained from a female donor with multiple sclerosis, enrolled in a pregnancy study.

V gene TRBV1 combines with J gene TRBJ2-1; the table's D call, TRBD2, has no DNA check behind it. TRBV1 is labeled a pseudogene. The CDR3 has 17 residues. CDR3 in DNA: TGCACCAGCAGCCCACTTTCCGGGAAGAGCTCCTACAATGAGCAGTTCTTC. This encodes CTSSPLSGKSSYNEQFF.

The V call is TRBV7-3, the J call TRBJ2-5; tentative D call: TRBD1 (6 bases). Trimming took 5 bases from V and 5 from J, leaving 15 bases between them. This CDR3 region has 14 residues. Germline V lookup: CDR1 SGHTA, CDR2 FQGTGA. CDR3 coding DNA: TGTGCCAGCAGCCCGGGACAACCGGGGGAGACCCAGTACTTC. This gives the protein CASSPGQPGETQYF.

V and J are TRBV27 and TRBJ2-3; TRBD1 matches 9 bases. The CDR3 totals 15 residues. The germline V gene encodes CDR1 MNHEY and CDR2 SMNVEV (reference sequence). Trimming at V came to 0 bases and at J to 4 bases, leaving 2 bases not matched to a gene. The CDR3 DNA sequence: TGTGCCAGCAGTTTATCACAGGGGGCGGCAGATACGCAGTATTTT. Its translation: CASSLSQGAADTQYF.

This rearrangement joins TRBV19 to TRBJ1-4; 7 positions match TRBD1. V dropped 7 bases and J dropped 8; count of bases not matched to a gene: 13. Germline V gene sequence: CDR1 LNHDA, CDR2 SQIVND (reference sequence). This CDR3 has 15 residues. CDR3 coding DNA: TGTGCCAGTACCATAACAGGGGCGTCGGGGGAAAAACTGTTTTTT. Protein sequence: CASTITGASGEKLFF.

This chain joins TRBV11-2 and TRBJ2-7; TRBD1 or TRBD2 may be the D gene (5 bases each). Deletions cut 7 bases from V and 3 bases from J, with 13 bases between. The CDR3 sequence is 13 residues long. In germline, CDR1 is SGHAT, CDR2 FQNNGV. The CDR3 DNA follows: TGTGCCAGCACTCCCTGGGGGAGCTACGAGCAGTACTTC. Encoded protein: CASTPWGSYEQYF.

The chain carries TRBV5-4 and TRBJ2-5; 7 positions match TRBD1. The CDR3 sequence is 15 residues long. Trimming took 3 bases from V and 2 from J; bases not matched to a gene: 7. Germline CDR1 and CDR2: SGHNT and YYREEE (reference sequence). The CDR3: CASSSGQAEQETQYF. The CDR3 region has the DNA TGTGCCAGCAGCTCCGGACAGGCCGAACAAGAGACCCAGTACTTC. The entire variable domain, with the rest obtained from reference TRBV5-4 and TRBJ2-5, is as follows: ETGVTQSPTHLIKTRGQQVTLRCSSQSGHNTVSWYQQALGQGPQFIFQYYREEENGRGNFPPRFSGLQFPNYSSELNVNALELDDSALYLCASSSGQAEQETQYFGPGTRLLVL.

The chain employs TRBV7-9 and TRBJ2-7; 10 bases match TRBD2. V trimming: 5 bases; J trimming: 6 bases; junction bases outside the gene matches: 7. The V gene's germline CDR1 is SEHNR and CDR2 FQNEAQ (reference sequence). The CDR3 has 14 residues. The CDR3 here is CASSKSGRAVEQYF. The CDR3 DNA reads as TGTGCCAGCAGCAAGAGCGGGAGGGCCGTCGAGCAGTACTTC.

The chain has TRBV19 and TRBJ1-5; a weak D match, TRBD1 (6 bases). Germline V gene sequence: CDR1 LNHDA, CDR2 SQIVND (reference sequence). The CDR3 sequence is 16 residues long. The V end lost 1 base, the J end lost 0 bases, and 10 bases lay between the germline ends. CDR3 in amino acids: CASSIGTVSSNQPQHF. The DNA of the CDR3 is TGTGCCAGTAGTATAGGGACAGTAAGTAGCAATCAGCCCCAGCATTTT.

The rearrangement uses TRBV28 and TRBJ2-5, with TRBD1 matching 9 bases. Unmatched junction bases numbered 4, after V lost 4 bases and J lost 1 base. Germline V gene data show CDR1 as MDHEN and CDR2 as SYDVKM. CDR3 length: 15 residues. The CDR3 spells CASSSQQGAQETQYF. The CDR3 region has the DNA TGTGCCAGCAGTTCCCAACAGGGGGCCCAAGAGACCCAGTACTTC.

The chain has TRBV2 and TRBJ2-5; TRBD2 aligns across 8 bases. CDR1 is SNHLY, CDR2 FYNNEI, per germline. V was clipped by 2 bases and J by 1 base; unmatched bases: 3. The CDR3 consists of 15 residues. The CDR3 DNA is TGTGCCAGCAGTGAATACCGGGGGGGCCAAGAGACCCAGTACTTC. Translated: CASSEYRGGQETQYF. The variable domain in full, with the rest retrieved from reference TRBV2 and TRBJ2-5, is EPEVTQTPSHQVTQMGQEVILRCVPISNHLYFYWYRQILGQKVEFLVSFYNNEISEKSEIFDDQFSVERPDGSNFTLKIRSTKLEDSAMYFCASSEYRGGQETQYFGPGTRLLVL.

Here the CDR3 DNA reads TGCGCCAGCAGCCCCGGGACCATAACCGGGGAGCTGTTTTTT. This sequence encodes CASSPGTITGELFF. The J gene is TRBJ2-2, the V gene TRBV5-1; D assignment may be TRBD1 or TRBD2 (5 bases each). The V gene lost 4 bases and the J gene lost 5 bases, with 12 bases spanning the gap. The CDR3 contains 14 residues. CDR1 is SGHRS and CDR2 is YFSETQ in the germline V gene. Variable domain in full (rest from reference TRBV5-1 and TRBJ2-2): KAGVTQTPRYLIKTRGQQVTLSCSPISGHRSVSWYQQTPGQGLQFLFEYFSETQRNKGNFPGRFSGRQFSNSRSEMNVSTLELGDSALYLCASSPGTITGELFFGEGSRLTVL.

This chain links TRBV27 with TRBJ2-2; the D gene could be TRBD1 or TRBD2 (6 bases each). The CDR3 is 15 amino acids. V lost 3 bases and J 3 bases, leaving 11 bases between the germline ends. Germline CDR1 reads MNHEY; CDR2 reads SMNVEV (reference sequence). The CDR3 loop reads CASSLRGVDTGELFF. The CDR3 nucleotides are TGTGCCAGCAGTTTGAGGGGGGTGGACACCGGGGAGCTGTTTTTT.

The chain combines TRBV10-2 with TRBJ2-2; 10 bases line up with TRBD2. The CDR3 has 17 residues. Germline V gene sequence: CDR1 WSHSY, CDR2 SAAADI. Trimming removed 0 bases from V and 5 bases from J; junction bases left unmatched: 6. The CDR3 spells CASSESRSSGRTGELFF. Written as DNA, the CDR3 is TGCGCCAGCAGTGAGTCGCGGTCTAGCGGGAGAACCGGGGAGCTGTTTTTT.

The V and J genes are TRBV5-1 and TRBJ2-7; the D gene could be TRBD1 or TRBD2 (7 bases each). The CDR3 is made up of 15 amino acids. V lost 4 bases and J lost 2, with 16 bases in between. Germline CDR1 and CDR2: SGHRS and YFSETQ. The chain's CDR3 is CASSPRGGGTYEQYF. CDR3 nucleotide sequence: TGCGCCAGCAGCCCCCGGGGAGGGGGCACCTACGAGCAGTACTTC.

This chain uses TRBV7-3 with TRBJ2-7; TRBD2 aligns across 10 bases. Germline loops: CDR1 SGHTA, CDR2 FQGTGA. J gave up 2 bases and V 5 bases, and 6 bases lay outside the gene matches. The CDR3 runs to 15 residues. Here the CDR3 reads CASSREAGGPYEQYF. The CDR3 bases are TGTGCCAGCAGCCGCGAAGCGGGAGGGCCCTACGAGCAGTACTTC.